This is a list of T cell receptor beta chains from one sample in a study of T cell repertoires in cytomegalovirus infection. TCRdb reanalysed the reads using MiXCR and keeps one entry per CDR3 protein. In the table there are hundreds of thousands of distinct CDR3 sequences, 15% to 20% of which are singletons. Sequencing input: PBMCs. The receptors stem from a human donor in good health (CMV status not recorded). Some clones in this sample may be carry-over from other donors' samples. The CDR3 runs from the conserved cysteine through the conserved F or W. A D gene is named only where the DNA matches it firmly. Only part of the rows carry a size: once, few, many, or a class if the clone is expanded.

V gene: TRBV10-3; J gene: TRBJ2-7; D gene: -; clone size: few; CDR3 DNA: TGTGCCATCAGTGGAGGTAGGGACTACGAGCAGTACTTC; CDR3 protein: CAISGGRDYEQYF
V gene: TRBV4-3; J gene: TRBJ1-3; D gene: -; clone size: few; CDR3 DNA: TGCGCCAGCAGCCAAGGATCAGTTGGAAACACCATATATTTT; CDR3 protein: CASSQGSVGNTIYF
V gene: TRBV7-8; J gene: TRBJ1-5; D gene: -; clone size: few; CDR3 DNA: TGTGCCAGCAGCTTAGCTCTCCAGCCTTATAGCAATCAGCCCCAGCATTTT; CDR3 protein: CASSLALQPYSNQPQHF
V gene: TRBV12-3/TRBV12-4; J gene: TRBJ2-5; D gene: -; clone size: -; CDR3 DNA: TGTGCCAGCAGAGGGGGTCGGGGGTCAGGGGAGACCCAGTACTTC; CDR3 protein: CASRGGRGSGETQYF
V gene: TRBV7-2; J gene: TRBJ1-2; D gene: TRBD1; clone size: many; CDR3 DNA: TGTGCCAGCAGCTTAGAACAGGGGGTGGAAGGCTACACCTTC; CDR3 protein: CASSLEQGVEGYTF
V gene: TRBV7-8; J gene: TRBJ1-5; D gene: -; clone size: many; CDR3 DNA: TGTGCCAGCAGCTTGGGAGGGAATTGGATTCAGCCCCAGCATTTT; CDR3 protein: CASSLGGNWIQPQHF
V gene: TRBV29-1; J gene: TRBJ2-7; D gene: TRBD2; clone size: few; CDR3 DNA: TGCAGCGCTCGGCGGGGGGAAGAGCAGTACTTC; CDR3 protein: CSARRGEEQYF
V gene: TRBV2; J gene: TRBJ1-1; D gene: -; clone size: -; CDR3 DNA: TGTGCCAGCATTAGACAGCCAAACACTGAAGCTTTCTTT; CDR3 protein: CASIRQPNTEAFF
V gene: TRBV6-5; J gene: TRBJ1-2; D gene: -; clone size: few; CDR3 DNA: TGTGCCAGCAGTGGTGGGGATGGCTACACCTTC; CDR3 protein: CASSGGDGYTF
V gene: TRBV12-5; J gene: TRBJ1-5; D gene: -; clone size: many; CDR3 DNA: TGTGCTAGTGGTTTCGGGGTTGGCAATCAGCCCCAGCATTTT; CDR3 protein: CASGFGVGNQPQHF
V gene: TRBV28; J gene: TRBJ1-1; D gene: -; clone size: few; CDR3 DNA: TGTGCCATCCGGGCGGGGGACACTGAAGCTTTCTTT; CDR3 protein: CAIRAGDTEAFF
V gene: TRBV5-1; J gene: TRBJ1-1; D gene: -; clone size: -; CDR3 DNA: TGCGCCAGCAGCTCCACAGGGTCCCCTGAAGCTTTCTTT; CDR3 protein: CASSSTGSPEAFF
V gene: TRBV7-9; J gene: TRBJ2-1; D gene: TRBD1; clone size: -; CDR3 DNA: TGTGCCAGCAGCTTAGACCGACTGGGACAGGTTTTCAATGAGCAGTTCTTC; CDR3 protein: CASSLDRLGQVFNEQFF
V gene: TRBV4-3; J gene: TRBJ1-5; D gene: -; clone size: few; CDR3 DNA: TGCGCCAGCAGCCAGATTCGGGATCAGCCCCAGCATTTT; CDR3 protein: CASSQIRDQPQHF
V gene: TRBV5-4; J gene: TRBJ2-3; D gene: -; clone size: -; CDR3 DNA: TGTGCCAGCAGCGTACCCTCGGGGGCCCCCACAGATACGCAGTATTTT; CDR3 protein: CASSVPSGAPTDTQYF
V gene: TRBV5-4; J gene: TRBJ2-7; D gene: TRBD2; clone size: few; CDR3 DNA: TGTGCCAGCAGCTCGCAGACTAGCGGGAATACCTACGAGCAGTACTTC; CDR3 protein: CASSSQTSGNTYEQYF
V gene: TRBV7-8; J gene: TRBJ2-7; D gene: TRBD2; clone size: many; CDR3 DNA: TGTGCCAGCAGCTCTCCGGGGCTAGCGGGAGGAGAATGGGGTGAGCAGTACTTC; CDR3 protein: CASSSPGLAGGEWGEQYF
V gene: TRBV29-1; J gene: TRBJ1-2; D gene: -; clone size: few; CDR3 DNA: TGCAGCGCCCACGGCGGGACGGAGGCTAGAGGCTACACCTTC; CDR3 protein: CSAHGGTEARGYTF
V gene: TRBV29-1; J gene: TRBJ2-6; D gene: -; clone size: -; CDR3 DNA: TGCAGCGTTGGGGGACATGCTGGGGCCAACGTCCTGACTTTC; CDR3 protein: CSVGGHAGANVLTF
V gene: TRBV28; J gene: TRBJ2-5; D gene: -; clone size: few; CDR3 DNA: TGTGCCAGCAGACTCGATGGGGAGACCCAGTACTTC; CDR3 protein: CASRLDGETQYF
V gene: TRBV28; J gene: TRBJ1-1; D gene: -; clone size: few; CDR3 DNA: TGTGCCAGCAGTTTGCCACCCGTAACCACTGAAGCTTTCTTT; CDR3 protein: CASSLPPVTTEAFF